The rows below give T cell receptor beta chains drawn from one sample of a study of shared clonotypes between healthy human individuals. Sequenced by immunoSEQ multiplex PCR; TCRdb stores in-frame clones only, minus some. The sample has about 480,000 clones, 60% to 80% seen once. What was sequenced was PBMCs. The origin of the receptors is a woman between 40 and 50 years old in good health. Some clones in this sample may be carry-over from other donors' samples. The CDR3 runs from the conserved cysteine through the conserved F or W.

j_gene: TRBJ1-1
v_gene: TRBV18
CDR3aa: CASSLDRAGTEAFF

j_gene: TRBJ2-3
v_gene: TRBV28
CDR3aa: CASSPSTDTQYF

j_gene: TRBJ2-3
v_gene: TRBV7-9
CDR3aa: CASSFAGAADTQYF

j_gene: TRBJ2-5
v_gene: TRBV9
CDR3aa: CASSVGGTSGETQYF

j_gene: TRBJ2-1
v_gene: TRBV2
CDR3aa: CASGVGSYNEQFF

j_gene: TRBJ2-7
v_gene: TRBV2
CDR3aa: CASTQTSGEQYF

j_gene: TRBJ2-6
v_gene: TRBV19
CDR3aa: CASSRQGPGANVLTF

j_gene: TRBJ2-3
v_gene: TRBV5-1
CDR3aa: CASSLDRTTSTDTQYF

j_gene: TRBJ1-5
v_gene: TRBV6-6
CDR3aa: CASSYEGGQPQHF

j_gene: TRBJ2-2
v_gene: TRBV4-3
CDR3aa: CASSQDGAFAGELFF

j_gene: TRBJ1-5
v_gene: TRBV25-1
CDR3aa: CASSLADYSNQPQHF

j_gene: TRBJ2-7
v_gene: TRBV27
CDR3aa: CASSWTQGYEQYF

j_gene: TRBJ2-1
v_gene: TRBV5-4
CDR3aa: CASSLGTRASYNEQFF

j_gene: TRBJ2-5
v_gene: TRBV7-2
CDR3aa: CASSLSLAGERTQYF

j_gene: TRBJ1-5
v_gene: TRBV28
CDR3aa: CASSLRGQPQHF

j_gene: TRBJ2-1
v_gene: TRBV6-5
CDR3aa: CASSYSRQGRNNEQFF

j_gene: TRBJ1-3
v_gene: TRBV6-5
CDR3aa: CAAAGVGNTIYF

j_gene: TRBJ2-1
v_gene: TRBV18
CDR3aa: CASSPPSVSEQFF

j_gene: TRBJ2-1
v_gene: TRBV6-5
CDR3aa: CASSTINNEQFF

j_gene: TRBJ1-3
v_gene: TRBV15
CDR3aa: CATSQGSGNTIYF

j_gene: TRBJ1-2
v_gene: TRBV27
CDR3aa: CASSPTHAIGYTF

j_gene: TRBJ1-5
v_gene: TRBV19
CDR3aa: CASPGPQHF

j_gene: TRBJ2-5
v_gene: TRBV5-1
CDR3aa: CASSLGASNGVETQYF

j_gene: TRBJ1-1
v_gene: TRBV7-9
CDR3aa: CASSMQGAQTEAFF

j_gene: TRBJ2-7
v_gene: TRBV30
CDR3aa: CAWDDRGGDEQYF

j_gene: TRBJ1-5
v_gene: TRBV30
CDR3aa: CAWGDKRNQPQHF

j_gene: TRBJ2-7
v_gene: TRBV6-4
CDR3aa: CASSAQRWVRGYEQYF

j_gene: TRBJ2-5
v_gene: TRBV27
CDR3aa: CASSLRGARETQYF

j_gene: TRBJ2-7
v_gene: TRBV28
CDR3aa: CASSLGASGSWYEQYF

j_gene: TRBJ2-1
v_gene: TRBV27
CDR3aa: CASSPDRSSYNEQFF

j_gene: TRBJ1-1
v_gene: TRBV27
CDR3aa: CASSPRADGYTEAFF

j_gene: TRBJ2-3
v_gene: TRBV28
CDR3aa: CASNSRRDGTDTQYF

j_gene: TRBJ1-6
v_gene: TRBV5-1
CDR3aa: CASRPRTGEQNSPLHF

j_gene: TRBJ1-2
v_gene: TRBV9
CDR3aa: CASSPGGPWDYGYTF

j_gene: TRBJ1-5
v_gene: TRBV30
CDR3aa: CAWSSQVGKPQHF

j_gene: TRBJ2-1
v_gene: TRBV28
CDR3aa: CASSSSGTTLDNEQFF

j_gene: TRBJ2-1
v_gene: TRBV6-5
CDR3aa: CASSYSGENEQFF

j_gene: TRBJ1-2
v_gene: TRBV28
CDR3aa: CASRTGTGSSGYTF

j_gene: TRBJ1-1
v_gene: TRBV27
CDR3aa: CASSLFDPNTEAFF

j_gene: TRBJ1-5
v_gene: TRBV6-6
CDR3aa: CASSLASDAGRPQHF

j_gene: TRBJ2-7
v_gene: TRBV28
CDR3aa: CASSPWGDHLYEQYF

j_gene: TRBJ1-5
v_gene: TRBV6-1
CDR3aa: CASSETAQPQHF

j_gene: TRBJ1-2
v_gene: TRBV19
CDR3aa: CASKTDRAFYGYTF

j_gene: TRBJ1-6
v_gene: TRBV6-1
CDR3aa: CASSGTEDNSPLHF

j_gene: TRBJ1-2
v_gene: TRBV5-4
CDR3aa: CASSAQQGEINGYTF

j_gene: TRBJ2-7
v_gene: TRBV7-6
CDR3aa: CASSRPPGDEQYF

j_gene: TRBJ2-5
v_gene: TRBV2
CDR3aa: CASRGGNQETQYF

j_gene: TRBJ2-1
v_gene: TRBV5-1
CDR3aa: CASSFLAGGSYNEQFF

j_gene: TRBJ2-1
v_gene: TRBV9
CDR3aa: CASSVISGYNEQFF

j_gene: TRBJ1-5
v_gene: TRBV6-4
CDR3aa: CASSDLGGWRGNQPQHF

j_gene: TRBJ2-3
v_gene: TRBV6-6
CDR3aa: CASRHDRARDTQYF

j_gene: TRBJ2-1
v_gene: TRBV28
CDR3aa: CASSLLGEGLNEQFF

j_gene: TRBJ2-5
v_gene: TRBV11-3
CDR3aa: CASSLVRGGMEETQYF

j_gene: TRBJ2-1
v_gene: TRBV10-2
CDR3aa: CASRLAGGYNEQFF

j_gene: TRBJ1-4
v_gene: TRBV27
CDR3aa: CASSLTGGANEKLFF